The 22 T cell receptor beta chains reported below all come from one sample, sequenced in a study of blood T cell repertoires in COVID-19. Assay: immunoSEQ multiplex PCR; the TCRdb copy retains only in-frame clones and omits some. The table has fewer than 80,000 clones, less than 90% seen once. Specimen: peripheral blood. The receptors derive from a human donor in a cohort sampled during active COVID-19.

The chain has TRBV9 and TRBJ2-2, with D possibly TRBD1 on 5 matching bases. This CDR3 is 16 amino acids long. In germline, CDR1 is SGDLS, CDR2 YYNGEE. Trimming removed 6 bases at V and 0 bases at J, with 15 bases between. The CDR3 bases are TGTGCCAGCACCCCCCGCGACAGATCGAACACCGGGGAGCTGTTTTTT. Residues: CASTPRDRSNTGELFF.

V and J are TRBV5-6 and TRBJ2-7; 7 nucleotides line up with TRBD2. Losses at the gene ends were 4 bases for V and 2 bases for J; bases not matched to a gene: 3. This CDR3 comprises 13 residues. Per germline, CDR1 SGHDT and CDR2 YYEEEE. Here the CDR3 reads CASSIGLAYEQYF. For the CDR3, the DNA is TGTGCCAGCAGCATAGGACTAGCCTACGAGCAGTACTTC.

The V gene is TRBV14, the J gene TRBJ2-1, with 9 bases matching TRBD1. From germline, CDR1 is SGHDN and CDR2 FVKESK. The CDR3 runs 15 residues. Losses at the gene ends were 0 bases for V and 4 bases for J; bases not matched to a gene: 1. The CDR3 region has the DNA TGTGCCAGCAGCCAAGATGGGACAGGGTACAATGAGCAGTTCTTC. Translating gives CASSQDGTGYNEQFF.

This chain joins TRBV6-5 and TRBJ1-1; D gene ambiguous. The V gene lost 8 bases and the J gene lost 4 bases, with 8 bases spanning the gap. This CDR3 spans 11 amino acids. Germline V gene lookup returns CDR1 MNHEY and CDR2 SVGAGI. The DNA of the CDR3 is TGTGCCAGCGGGCGGGCCACTGAAGCTTTCTTT. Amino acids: CASGRATEAFF.

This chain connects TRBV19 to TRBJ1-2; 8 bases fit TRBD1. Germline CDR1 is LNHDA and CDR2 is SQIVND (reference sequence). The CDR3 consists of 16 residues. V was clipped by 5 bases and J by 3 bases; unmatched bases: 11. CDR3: CASSPTLDRADYGYTF. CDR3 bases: TGTGCCAGTAGTCCTACACTGGACAGGGCGGACTATGGCTACACCTTC.

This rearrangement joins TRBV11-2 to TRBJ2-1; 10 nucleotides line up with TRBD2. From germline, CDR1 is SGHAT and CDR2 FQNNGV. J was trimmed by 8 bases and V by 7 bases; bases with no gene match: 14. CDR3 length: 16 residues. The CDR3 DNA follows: TGTGCCAGCACCTACGGCAGCGGGAGGGCCGCGGATGAGCAGTTCTTC. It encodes CASTYGSGRAADEQFF.

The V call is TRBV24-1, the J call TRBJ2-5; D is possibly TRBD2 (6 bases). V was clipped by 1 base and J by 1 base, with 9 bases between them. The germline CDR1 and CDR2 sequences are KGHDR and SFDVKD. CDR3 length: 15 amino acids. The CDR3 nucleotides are TGTGCCACCAGTGATTTCCGGGGAGGCCAAGAGACCCAGTACTTC. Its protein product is CATSDFRGGQETQYF.

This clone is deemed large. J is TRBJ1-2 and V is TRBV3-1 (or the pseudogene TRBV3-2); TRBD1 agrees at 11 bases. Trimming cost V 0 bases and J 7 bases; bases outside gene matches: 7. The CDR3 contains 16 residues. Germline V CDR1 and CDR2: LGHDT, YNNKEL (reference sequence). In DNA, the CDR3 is TGTGCCAGCAGCCAAGATCAAAGGACAGGGGGCTTTGGCTACACCTTC. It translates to CASSQDQRTGGFGYTF.

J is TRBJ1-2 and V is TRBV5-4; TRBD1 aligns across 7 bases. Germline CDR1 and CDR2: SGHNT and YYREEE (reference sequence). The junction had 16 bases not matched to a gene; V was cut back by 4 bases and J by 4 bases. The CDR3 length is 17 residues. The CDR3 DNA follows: TGTGCCAGCAGCACCGACCCCGGGACCCAGGGGGGCTATGGCTACACCTTC. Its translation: CASSTDPGTQGGYGYTF.

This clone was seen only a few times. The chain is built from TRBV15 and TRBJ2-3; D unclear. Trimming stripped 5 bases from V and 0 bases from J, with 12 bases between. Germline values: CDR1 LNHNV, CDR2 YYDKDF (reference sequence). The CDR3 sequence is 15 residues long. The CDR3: CATSQIRASTDTQYF. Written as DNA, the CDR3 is TGTGCCACCAGCCAGATCCGAGCGAGCACAGATACGCAGTATTTT. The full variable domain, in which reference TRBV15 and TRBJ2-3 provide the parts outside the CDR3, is DAMVIQNPRYQVTQFGKPVTLSCSQTLNHNVMYWYQQKSSQAPKLLFHYYDKDFNNEADTPDNFQSRRPNTSFCFLDIRSPGLGDTAMYLCATSQIRASTDTQYFGPGTRLTVL.

The CDR3 DNA follows: TGCGCCAGCAGCCCGGAGGGACAGCCGTCCTATGGCTACACCTTC. Its translation: CASSPEGQPSYGYTF. This chain joins TRBV5-1 and TRBJ1-2; 7 nucleotides align to TRBD1. CDR3 length equals 15 residues. V dropped 4 bases and J dropped 4; count of bases not matched to a gene: 10. Germline V gene data show CDR1 as SGHRS and CDR2 as YFSETQ.

The CDR3 loop reads CASSFEGANTEAFF. The CDR3 region has the DNA TGCGCCAGCAGCTTTGAAGGGGCGAACACTGAAGCTTTCTTT. The V gene is TRBV5-1, the J gene TRBJ1-1; D perhaps matches TRBD1 (5 bases). Per the germline V gene, CDR1 is SGHRS and CDR2 is YFSETQ. Trimming shortened V by 2 bases and J by 1 base, and 9 bases separated the two germline ends. This CDR3 spans 14 amino acids.

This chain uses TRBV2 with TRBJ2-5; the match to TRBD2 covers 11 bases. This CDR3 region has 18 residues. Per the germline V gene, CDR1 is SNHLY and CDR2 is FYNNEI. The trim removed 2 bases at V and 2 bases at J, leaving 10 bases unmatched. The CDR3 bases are TGTGCCAGCAGTGAAAGGACTAGCGGGCTGTTGATTCAAGAGACCCAGTACTTC. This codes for CASSERTSGLLIQETQYF.

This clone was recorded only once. The CDR3 sequence: CASSSQGIDEQYF. The CDR3 DNA reads as TGTGCCAGCAGTAGTCAGGGCATCGACGAGCAGTACTTC. The chain joins TRBV2 to TRBJ2-7; D perhaps matches TRBD1 (5 bases). The CDR3 loop spans 13 amino acids. V was clipped by 5 bases and J by 5 bases, with 13 bases between them. From germline, CDR1 is SNHLY and CDR2 FYNNEI.

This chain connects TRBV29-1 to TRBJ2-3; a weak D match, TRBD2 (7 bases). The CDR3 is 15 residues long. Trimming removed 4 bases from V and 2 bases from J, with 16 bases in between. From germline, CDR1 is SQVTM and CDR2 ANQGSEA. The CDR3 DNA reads TGCAGCGTTGTAGATCGGGGGGCGCACACAGATACGCAGTATTTT. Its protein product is CSVVDRGAHTDTQYF.

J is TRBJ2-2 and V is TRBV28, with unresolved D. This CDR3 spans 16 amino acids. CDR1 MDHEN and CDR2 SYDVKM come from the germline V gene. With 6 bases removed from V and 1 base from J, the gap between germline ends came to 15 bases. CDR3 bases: TGTGCCAGCAGGGCCACCGGAGTCGAGAACACCGGGGAGCTGTTTTTT. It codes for CASRATGVENTGELFF.

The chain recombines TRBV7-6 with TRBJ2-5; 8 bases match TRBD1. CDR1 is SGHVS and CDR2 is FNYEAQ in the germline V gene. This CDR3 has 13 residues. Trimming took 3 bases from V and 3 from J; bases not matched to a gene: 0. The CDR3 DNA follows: TGTGCCAGCAGCTTGGGACAGGAAGAGACCCAGTACTTC. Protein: CASSLGQEETQYF.

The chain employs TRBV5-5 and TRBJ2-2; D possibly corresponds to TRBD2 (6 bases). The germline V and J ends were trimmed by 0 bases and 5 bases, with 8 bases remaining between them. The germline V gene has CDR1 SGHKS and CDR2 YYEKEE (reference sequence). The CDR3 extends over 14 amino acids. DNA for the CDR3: TGTGCCAGCAGCTTGGGGGCGGGAACCGGGGAGCTGTTTTTT. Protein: CASSLGAGTGELFF. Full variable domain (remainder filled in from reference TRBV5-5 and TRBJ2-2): DAGVTQSPTHLIKTRGQQVTLRCSPISGHKSVSWYQQVLGQGPQFIFQYYEKEERGRGNFPDRFSARQFPNYSSELNVNALLLGDSALYLCASSLGAGTGELFFGEGSRLTVL.

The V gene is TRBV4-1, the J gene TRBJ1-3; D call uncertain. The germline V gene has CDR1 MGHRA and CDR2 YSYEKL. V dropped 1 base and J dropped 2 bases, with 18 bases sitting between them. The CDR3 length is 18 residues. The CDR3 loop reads CASSQGSLNEVAGNTIYF. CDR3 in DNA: TGCGCCAGCAGCCAAGGATCGCTCAATGAGGTAGCTGGAAACACCATATATTTT.

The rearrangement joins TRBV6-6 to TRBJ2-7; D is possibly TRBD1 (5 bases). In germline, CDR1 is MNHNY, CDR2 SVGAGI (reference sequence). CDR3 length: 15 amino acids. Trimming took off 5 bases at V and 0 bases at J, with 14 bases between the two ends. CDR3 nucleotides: TGTGCCAGCAGTACACAGGCCCTAAGCTCCTACGAGCAGTACTTC. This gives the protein CASSTQALSSYEQYF.

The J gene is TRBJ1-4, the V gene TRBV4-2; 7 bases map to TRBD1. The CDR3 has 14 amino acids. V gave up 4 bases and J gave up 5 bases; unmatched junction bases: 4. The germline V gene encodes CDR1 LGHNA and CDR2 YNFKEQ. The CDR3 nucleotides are TGTGCCAGCAGCCGGGACAGAAGCAATGAAAAACTGTTTTTT. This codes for CASSRDRSNEKLFF.

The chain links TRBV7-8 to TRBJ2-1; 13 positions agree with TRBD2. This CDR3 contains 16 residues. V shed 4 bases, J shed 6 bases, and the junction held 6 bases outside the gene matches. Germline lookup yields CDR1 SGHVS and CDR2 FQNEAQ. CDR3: CASSWTGLAGANEQFF. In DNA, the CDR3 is TGTGCCAGCAGCTGGACAGGACTAGCGGGGGCCAATGAGCAGTTCTTC.